This T cell receptor beta chain stems from a study of T cells in Graves' hyperthyroidism and ophthalmopathy. Broader study findings: Ophthalmopathy was model-predicted a median about 6.7 months pre-onset.

Amplified TCR beta CDR3 regions derived from RNA transcripts. The study used the HTBI primer set for a first-round RT-PCR of the TCR CDR3. TCRdb analysed the multiplex PCR reads with MiXCR anew, one entry per CDR3 protein. The table lists fewer than 600,000 distinct CDR3 sequences, approximately 14% of them singletons. This clonotype was recorded many times. The antigen is undetermined. Researchers defined stable Graves' hyperthyroidism as no ophthalmopathy progression within 18 months. Patients aged 18 to 65 had newly diagnosed hyperthyroidism lasting under 2 months. Clinical symptoms, serum thyroxine, TRAb, thyroid ultrasound and orbital computed tomography informed diagnoses. CDR3 length equals 14 residues. V gave up 6 bases and J gave up 8 bases; unmatched junction bases: 10.

The rearrangement uses TRBV12-3 or TRBV12-4 and TRBJ1-2, with 9 bases fitting TRBD1. The sequence was collected from a woman in her 40s with Graves' hyperthyroidism. The sequenced sample was blood. CDR3 coding DNA: TGTGCCAGCAGGCACACAGGGGGCGCAAAAGGCTACACCTTC. It encodes CASRHTGGAKGYTF.